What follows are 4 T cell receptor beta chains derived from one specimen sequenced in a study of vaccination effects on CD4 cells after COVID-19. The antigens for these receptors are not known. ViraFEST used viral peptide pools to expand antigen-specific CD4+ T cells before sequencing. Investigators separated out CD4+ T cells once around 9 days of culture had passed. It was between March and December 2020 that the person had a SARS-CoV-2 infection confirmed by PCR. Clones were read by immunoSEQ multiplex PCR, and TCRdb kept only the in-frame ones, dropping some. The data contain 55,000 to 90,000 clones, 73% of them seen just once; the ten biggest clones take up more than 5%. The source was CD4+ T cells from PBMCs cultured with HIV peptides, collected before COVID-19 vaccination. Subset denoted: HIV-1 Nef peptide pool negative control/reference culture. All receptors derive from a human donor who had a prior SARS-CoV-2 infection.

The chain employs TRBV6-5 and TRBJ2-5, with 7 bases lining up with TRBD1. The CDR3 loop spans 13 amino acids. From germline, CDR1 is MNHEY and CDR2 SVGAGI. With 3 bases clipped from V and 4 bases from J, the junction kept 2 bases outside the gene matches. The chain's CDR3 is CASSYNRGETQYF. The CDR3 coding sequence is TGTGCCAGCAGTTATAACAGGGGAGAGACCCAGTACTTC.

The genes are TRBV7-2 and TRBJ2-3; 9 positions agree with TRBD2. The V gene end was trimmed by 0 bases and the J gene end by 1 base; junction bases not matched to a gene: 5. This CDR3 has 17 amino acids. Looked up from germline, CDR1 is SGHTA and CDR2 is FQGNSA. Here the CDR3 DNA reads TGTGCCAGCAGCTTAGCCGGTAGCGGGAGAGGCACAGATACGCAGTATTTT. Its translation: CASSLAGSGRGTDTQYF. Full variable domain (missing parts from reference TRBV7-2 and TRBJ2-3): GAGVSQSPSNKVTEKGKDVELRCDPISGHTALYWYRQSLGQGLEFLIYFQGNSAPDKSGLPSDRFSAERTGGSVSTLTIQRTQQEDSAVYLCASSLAGSGRGTDTQYFGPGTRLTVL.

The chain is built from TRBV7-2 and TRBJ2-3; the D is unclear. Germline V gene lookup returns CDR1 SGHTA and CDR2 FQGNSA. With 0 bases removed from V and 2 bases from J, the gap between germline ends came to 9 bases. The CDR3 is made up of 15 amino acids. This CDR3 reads CASSLAAQPTDTQYF. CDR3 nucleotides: TGTGCCAGCAGCTTAGCGGCACAGCCCACAGATACGCAGTATTTT.

The CDR3 DNA sequence: TGCGCCAGCAGCCAAGATTTAGCGGGGGTGACCTACAATGAGCAGTTCTTC. Its protein product is CASSQDLAGVTYNEQFF. The chain employs TRBV4-1 and TRBJ2-1, with TRBD2 matching over 9 bases. This CDR3 spans 17 amino acids. J was trimmed by 2 bases and V by 0 bases; bases with no gene match: 5. Germline assignment: CDR1 MGHRA and CDR2 YSYEKL.